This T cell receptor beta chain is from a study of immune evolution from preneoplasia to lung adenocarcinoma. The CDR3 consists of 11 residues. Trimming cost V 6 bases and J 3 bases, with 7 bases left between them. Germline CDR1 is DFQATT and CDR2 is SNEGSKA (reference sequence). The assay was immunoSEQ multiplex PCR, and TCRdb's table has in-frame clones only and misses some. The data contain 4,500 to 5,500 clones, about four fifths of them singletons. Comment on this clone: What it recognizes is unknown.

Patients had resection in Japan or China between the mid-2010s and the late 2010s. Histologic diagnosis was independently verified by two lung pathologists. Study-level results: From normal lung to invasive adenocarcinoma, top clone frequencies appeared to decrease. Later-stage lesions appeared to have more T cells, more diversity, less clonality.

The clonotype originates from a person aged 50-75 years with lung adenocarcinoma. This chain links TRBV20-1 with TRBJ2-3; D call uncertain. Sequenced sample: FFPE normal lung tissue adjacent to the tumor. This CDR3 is CSAAGTDTQYF. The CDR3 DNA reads TGCAGTGCAGCCGGGACAGATACGCAGTATTTT.